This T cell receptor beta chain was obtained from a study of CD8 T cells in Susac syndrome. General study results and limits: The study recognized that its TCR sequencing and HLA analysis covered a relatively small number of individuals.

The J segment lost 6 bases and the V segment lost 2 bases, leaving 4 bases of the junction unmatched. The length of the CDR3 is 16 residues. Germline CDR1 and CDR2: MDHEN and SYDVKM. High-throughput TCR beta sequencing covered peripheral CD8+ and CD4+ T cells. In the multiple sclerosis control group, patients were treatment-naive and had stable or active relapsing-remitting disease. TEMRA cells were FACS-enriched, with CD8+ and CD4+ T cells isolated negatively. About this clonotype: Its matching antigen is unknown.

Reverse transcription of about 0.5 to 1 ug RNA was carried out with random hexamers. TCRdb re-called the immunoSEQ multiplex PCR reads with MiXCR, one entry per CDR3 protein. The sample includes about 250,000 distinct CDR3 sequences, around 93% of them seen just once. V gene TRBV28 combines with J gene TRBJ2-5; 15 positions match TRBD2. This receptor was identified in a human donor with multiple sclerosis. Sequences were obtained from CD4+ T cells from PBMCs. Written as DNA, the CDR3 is TGTGCCAGCAGTTTACCCGGGACTAGCGGGGGGAAGACCCAGTACTTC. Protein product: CASSLPGTSGGKTQYF.